This TCR beta chain comes out of a study of T cell clonality in common variable immunodeficiency. Findings of the study overall: Repertoire-complication correlations in CVID were limited by patient heterogeneity.

The sample holds many counts of this clone. The antigen is not known. Only in-frame clones appear in the TCRdb table, and some are missing; sequencing was by immunoSEQ multiplex PCR. The record shows approximately 46,000 clones for this sample, with no singletons present. The source of this sequence is a person between 18 and 75 years old in good health. Material for sequencing was peripheral blood mononuclear cells.

CDR3 bases read: TGTGCCAGCTCACCGACGACAGGGCAAGAGACC. It is translated as CASSPTTGQET. The full CDR3 sequence reads CASSPTTGQETQYF. V gene TRBV18 combines with J gene TRBJ2-5; TRBD1 matches 7 bases. The read gets to within 3 residues of the CDR3 end, and the germline J gene fills in the rest. There are 14 residues in the CDR3. Trimming removed 3 bases from V and 2 bases from J; junction bases left unmatched: 3. CDR1 is KGHSH, CDR2 LQKENI, per germline.